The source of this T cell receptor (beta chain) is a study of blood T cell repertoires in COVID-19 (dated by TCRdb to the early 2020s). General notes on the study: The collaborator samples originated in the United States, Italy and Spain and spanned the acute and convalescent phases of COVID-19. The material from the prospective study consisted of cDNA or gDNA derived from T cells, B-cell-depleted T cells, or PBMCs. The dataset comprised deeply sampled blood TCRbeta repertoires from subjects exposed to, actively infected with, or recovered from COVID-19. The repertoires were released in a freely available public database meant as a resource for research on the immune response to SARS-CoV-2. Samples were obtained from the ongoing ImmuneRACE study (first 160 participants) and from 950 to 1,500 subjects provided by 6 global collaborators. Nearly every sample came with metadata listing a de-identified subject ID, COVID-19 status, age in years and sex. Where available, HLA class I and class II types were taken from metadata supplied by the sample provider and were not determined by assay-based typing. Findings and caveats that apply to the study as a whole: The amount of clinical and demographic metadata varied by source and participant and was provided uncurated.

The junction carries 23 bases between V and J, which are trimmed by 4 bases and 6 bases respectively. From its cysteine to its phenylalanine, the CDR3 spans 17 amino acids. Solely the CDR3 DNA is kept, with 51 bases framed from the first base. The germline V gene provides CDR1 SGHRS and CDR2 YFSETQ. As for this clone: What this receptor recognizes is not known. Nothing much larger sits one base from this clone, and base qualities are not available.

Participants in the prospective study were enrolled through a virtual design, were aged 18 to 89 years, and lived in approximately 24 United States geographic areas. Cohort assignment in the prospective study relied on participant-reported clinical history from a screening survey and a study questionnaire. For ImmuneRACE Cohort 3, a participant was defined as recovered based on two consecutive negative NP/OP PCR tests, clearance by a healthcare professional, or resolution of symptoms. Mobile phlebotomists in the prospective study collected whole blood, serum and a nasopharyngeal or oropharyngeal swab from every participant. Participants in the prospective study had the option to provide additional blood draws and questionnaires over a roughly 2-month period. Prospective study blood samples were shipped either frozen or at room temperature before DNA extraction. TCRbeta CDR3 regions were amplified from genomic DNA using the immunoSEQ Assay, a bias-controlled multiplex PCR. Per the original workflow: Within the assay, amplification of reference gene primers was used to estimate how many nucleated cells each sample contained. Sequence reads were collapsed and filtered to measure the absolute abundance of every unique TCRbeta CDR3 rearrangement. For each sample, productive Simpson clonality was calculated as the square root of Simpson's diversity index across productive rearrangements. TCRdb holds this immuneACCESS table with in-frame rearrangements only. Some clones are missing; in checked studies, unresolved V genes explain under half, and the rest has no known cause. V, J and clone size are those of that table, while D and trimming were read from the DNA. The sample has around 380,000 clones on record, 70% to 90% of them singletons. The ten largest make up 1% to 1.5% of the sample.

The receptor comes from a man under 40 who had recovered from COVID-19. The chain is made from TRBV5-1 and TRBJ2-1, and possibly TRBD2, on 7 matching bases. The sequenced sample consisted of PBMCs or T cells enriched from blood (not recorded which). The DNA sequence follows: TGCGCCAGCAGCCCGAGGGGGGGGGAACCTCCCTTCAATGAGCAGTTCTTC. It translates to CASSPRGGEPPFNEQFF.